The present TCR beta chain was sequenced within a study of T cells after yellow fever vaccination. This clonotype was recorded a few times. This CDR3 has 14 residues. With 3 bases removed from V and 2 bases from J, the gap between germline ends came to 11 bases. Germline CDR1 SGHDN, CDR2 FVKESK. TCRdb passed the 5' RACE reads through MiXCR, listing each CDR3 protein once. The sample lists 150,000 to 200,000 distinct CDR3 sequences; roughly 9% were seen once. The TCR sequence derives from a man between 18 and 35 years old who received the YFV17D yellow fever vaccine. The sequencing here drew on CD8+ T cells sorted from PBMCs, taken 45 days after the yellow fever booster vaccination. The chain links TRBV14 to TRBJ2-7; TRBD1 is a possible D gene (7 bases). CDR3 nucleotide sequence: TGTGCCAGCAGCCAGGGGGGACAGCCCTACGAGCAGTACTTC. The encoded protein is CASSQGGQPYEQYF.